This TCR beta chain was sequenced in a study of shared clonotypes between healthy human individuals. General study results and limits: Generation probability values for non-shared clonotypes were lower than those for clonotypes shared by all four donors. Naive CD4 clonotypes were shared across a few donors at approximately 5.3%. The low donor count limited represented genetic and exposure-history diversity.

Terminally differentiated effector memory CD45RA+ cells were excluded by CCR7 positive selection of CD45RO-negative cells. Sequenced by immunoSEQ multiplex PCR; TCRdb stores in-frame clones only, minus some. The sample has around 2.1 million clones; roughly 91% are singletons. Turning to this clone: Its antigen is still unknown.

Germline assignment: CDR1 MDHEN and CDR2 SYDVKM. The V and J ends lost 1 base and 5 bases, in that order; junction bases with no gene match: 10. The CDR3 is made up of 17 amino acids. The receptor was derived from a man aged 18 to 29 in good health. Some clones in this sample may be carry-over from other donors' samples. The sample consisted of naive CD8+ T cells from PBMCs. The V call is TRBV28, the J call TRBJ2-5; 10 bases align to TRBD1. The CDR3 nucleotides are TGTGCCAGCAGTTTATCTCTTGCGGACAGGGGGTATGAGACCCAGTACTTC. The encoded protein is CASSLSLADRGYETQYF.